This TCR beta chain derives from a study of T-cell memory formation after mild COVID-19. Study as a whole: Largely, TCR clusters stayed within a single donor.

This clonotype has more than one count but fewer than ten. The antigen remains unidentified. Trimming took 9 bases from V and 4 from J, leaving 7 bases between them. This CDR3 region has 11 residues. Germline CDR1 reads KGHDR; CDR2 reads SFDVKD. cDNA libraries for TCR alpha and TCR beta, carrying sample barcodes and UMIs, came from 5'RACE with constant-segment primers. Via MiXCR, TCRdb re-called the 5' RACE reads, giving one row per CDR3 protein. This table holds roughly 300,000 distinct CDR3 sequences, about 13% found once. Findings of the study overall: Of the contracting clones, CD4+ ones lay mainly in CM and EM, and CD8+ ones in EMRA.

This TCR was recovered from a man between 18 and 29 years old who had mild COVID-19 (a few samples of this study predate the infection). Cell type and time point are not known. Sample: PBMCs or a T cell subset sorted from them (not recorded which). The V call is TRBV24-1, the J call TRBJ2-3; D not resolved. CDR3 DNA sequence: TGTGCCACCCAGCTCTCAGATACGCAGTATTTT. Translation gives CATQLSDTQYF.